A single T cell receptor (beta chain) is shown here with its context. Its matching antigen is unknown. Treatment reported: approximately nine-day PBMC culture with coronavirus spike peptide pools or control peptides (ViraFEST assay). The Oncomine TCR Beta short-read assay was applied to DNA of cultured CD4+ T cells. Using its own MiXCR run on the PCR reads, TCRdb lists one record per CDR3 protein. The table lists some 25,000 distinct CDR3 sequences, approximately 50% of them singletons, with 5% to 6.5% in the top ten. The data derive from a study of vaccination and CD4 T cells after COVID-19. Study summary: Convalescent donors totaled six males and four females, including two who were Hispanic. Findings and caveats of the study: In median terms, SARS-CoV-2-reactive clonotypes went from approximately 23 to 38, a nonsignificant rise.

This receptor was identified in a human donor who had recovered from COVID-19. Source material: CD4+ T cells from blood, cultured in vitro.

CDR3 region: CASSSLGQGHEKLFF. The CDR3 coding sequence is TGTGCCAGCAGTTCCTTGGGACAGGGACATGAAAAACTGTTTTTT. The rearrangement uses TRBV27 and TRBJ1-4; 9 nucleotides agree with TRBD1. The CDR3 has 15 residues. Germline lookup yields CDR1 MNHEY and CDR2 SMNVEV (reference sequence). The V segment lost 4 bases and the J segment 6 bases; nucleotides outside the gene matches: 6.